This paragraph reports one TCR beta chain. This sample stems from a study of control samples from healthy donors and cancer patients. Assay used: immunoSEQ multiplex PCR; TCRdb lists only in-frame clones, some missing. The profile shows about 180,000 clones, 85% to 95% of them singletons. In germline, CDR1 is LGHNA, CDR2 YSLEER. CDR3 length: 15 residues. V was cut by 0 bases and J by 11 bases, with 14 bases left in between. The sequencing sample was made of blood. The chain uses TRBV4-3 and TRBJ1-6; D is uncertain. This receptor was identified in a man aged 25 to 40 in good health. CDR3 in DNA: TGCGCCAGCAGCCAAGATCAGACCTCCGGGCCACCCCTCCACTTT. This codes for CASSQDQTSGPPLHF.